This is a list of T cell receptor beta chains from one sample in a study of cytomegalovirus exposure and HLA in healthy donors. The protocol was immunoSEQ multiplex PCR, while the TCRdb copy is restricted to in-frame clones and leaves out a portion. Among 150,000 to 180,000 clones listed, 70% to 85% were seen once. Specimen: PBMCs. The receptor source for this set is a man aged 30 to 45 in good health and CMV-seronegative. The CDR3 runs from the conserved cysteine through the conserved F or W. The order of the fields is CDR3 DNA, CDR3 protein, V gene, clone size, J gene, D gene. D genes are given only for firm matches. Some rows mark clone size as missing; the rest say once, few, many or name a class of expanded clone.

CDR3 DNA: TGTGCCAGCAGCCACTTAGCGGGGGGGCCTTCCCAAGAGACCCAGTACTTC
CDR3 protein: CASSHLAGGPSQETQYF
V gene: TRBV4-2
clone size: .
J gene: TRBJ2-5
D gene: TRBD2

CDR3 DNA: TGTGCCAGTACCCTACGGCCAGGGGTAAGGCAGCCCCAGCATTTT
CDR3 protein: CASTLRPGVRQPQHF
V gene: TRBV19
clone size: .
J gene: TRBJ1-5
D gene: .

CDR3 DNA: TGTGCCAGCTCACCTGAACTAGGGGGCACTGAAGCTTTCTTT
CDR3 protein: CASSPELGGTEAFF
V gene: TRBV18
clone size: .
J gene: TRBJ1-1
D gene: .

CDR3 DNA: TGTGCCAGCAGTTTTACAGGTTCAGAGACCCAGTACTTC
CDR3 protein: CASSFTGSETQYF
V gene: TRBV27
clone size: few
J gene: TRBJ2-5
D gene: .

CDR3 DNA: TGTGCCAGCAGGAGGGAACAGGGATATCGCTCACCCCTCCACTTT
CDR3 protein: CASRREQGYRSPLHF
V gene: TRBV28
clone size: few
J gene: TRBJ1-6
D gene: .

CDR3 DNA: TGTGCCAGCAGCGAGGGGGGACAGGGAGTCGACGAGCAGTACTTC
CDR3 protein: CASSEGGQGVDEQYF
V gene: TRBV9
clone size: .
J gene: TRBJ2-7
D gene: TRBD1

CDR3 DNA: TGTGCCAGTAGGAAGGGACAAACCTTCTCCTACAATGAGCAGTTCTTC
CDR3 protein: CASRKGQTFSYNEQFF
V gene: TRBV19
clone size: .
J gene: TRBJ2-1
D gene: .

CDR3 DNA: TGTGCCAGCAGTACCTCTATGTTAGAAGCTTTCTTT
CDR3 protein: CASSTSMLEAFF
V gene: TRBV6-5
clone size: few
J gene: TRBJ1-1
D gene: .

CDR3 DNA: TGTGCCAGCAGCTTAGGGGGACAGCGGGTATATGGCTACACCTTC
CDR3 protein: CASSLGGQRVYGYTF
V gene: TRBV7-2
clone size: .
J gene: TRBJ1-2
D gene: TRBD1

CDR3 DNA: TGTGCCAGCTCACCACCTCGGGGGGGATGGGATGAGCAGTTCTTC
CDR3 protein: CASSPPRGGWDEQFF
V gene: TRBV18
clone size: .
J gene: TRBJ2-1
D gene: TRBD2

CDR3 DNA: TGTGCCAGCAGCCAAGAACTAGCGGGGGGGTCAGAGACCCAGTACTTC
CDR3 protein: CASSQELAGGSETQYF
V gene: TRBV4-2
clone size: .
J gene: TRBJ2-5
D gene: TRBD2

CDR3 DNA: TGTGCCAGCAGTTACTCCCGTAACTATGGCTACACCTTC
CDR3 protein: CASSYSRNYGYTF
V gene: TRBV6-5
clone size: few
J gene: TRBJ1-2
D gene: .

CDR3 DNA: TGTGCCAGCAGCCCCCAACGGGTAGGCTACACCTTC
CDR3 protein: CASSPQRVGYTF
V gene: TRBV7-2
clone size: .
J gene: TRBJ1-2
D gene: .

CDR3 DNA: TGTGCCAGCGGACACCCCAGCGCTCGGGGGTACGAGCAGTACTTC
CDR3 protein: CASGHPSARGYEQYF
V gene: TRBV2
clone size: .
J gene: TRBJ2-7
D gene: .

CDR3 DNA: TGTGCCAGCAGTGTAACAGGGGGCTGGGATACGCAGTATTTT
CDR3 protein: CASSVTGGWDTQYF
V gene: TRBV6-6
clone size: .
J gene: TRBJ2-3
D gene: TRBD1

CDR3 DNA: TGTGCCAGCTCACCCGGGACAGGGGGGACTGAAGCTTTCTTT
CDR3 protein: CASSPGTGGTEAFF
V gene: TRBV18
clone size: .
J gene: TRBJ1-1
D gene: TRBD1

CDR3 DNA: TGTGCCAGCAGTTCCCCCGGGACAGGTTATAATTCACCCCTCCACTTT
CDR3 protein: CASSSPGTGYNSPLHF
V gene: TRBV28
clone size: .
J gene: TRBJ1-6
D gene: TRBD1

CDR3 DNA: TGTGCCAGCAGTGATCGGAAGACAGGAGATGGCTACACCTTC
CDR3 protein: CASSDRKTGDGYTF
V gene: TRBV6-1
clone size: .
J gene: TRBJ1-2
D gene: .

CDR3 DNA: TGCAGCGTTTATTCTGGCAAGTACTATGGCTACACCTTC
CDR3 protein: CSVYSGKYYGYTF
V gene: TRBV29-1
clone size: few
J gene: TRBJ1-2
D gene: .

CDR3 DNA: TGTGCCAGCAGCCTCGGGACTTCCGGGGGGACCCAGTACTTC
CDR3 protein: CASSLGTSGGTQYF
V gene: TRBV5-4
clone size: .
J gene: TRBJ2-5
D gene: .

CDR3 DNA: TGTGCCAGCAAGCGGGAGTGGAATGAGCAGTTCTTC
CDR3 protein: CASKREWNEQFF
V gene: TRBV6-5
clone size: .
J gene: TRBJ2-1
D gene: TRBD2

CDR3 DNA: TGCGCCAGCAGGGAGTCAGCAACTAATGAAAAACTGTTTTTT
CDR3 protein: CASRESATNEKLFF
V gene: TRBV5-1
clone size: .
J gene: TRBJ1-4
D gene: .

CDR3 DNA: TGTGCCAGCAGTTACTCCTGGACAGACTATGGCTACACCTTC
CDR3 protein: CASSYSWTDYGYTF
V gene: TRBV6-5
clone size: few
J gene: TRBJ1-2
D gene: .

CDR3 DNA: TGTGCCATCTCTCCCACGGGACAGGGAGAACCAACTAATGAAAAACTGTTTTTT
CDR3 protein: CAISPTGQGEPTNEKLFF
V gene: TRBV10-3
clone size: once
J gene: TRBJ1-4
D gene: TRBD1

CDR3 DNA: TGTGCCAGCAGTAGAAGACAGGGGAGTTGGACTGAAGCTTTCTTT
CDR3 protein: CASSRRQGSWTEAFF
V gene: TRBV2
clone size: .
J gene: TRBJ1-1
D gene: TRBD1

CDR3 DNA: TGTGCCAGCAGTTACTCCATACTGAGCTCCTACAATGAGCAGTTCTTC
CDR3 protein: CASSYSILSSYNEQFF
V gene: TRBV6-5
clone size: .
J gene: TRBJ2-1
D gene: .

CDR3 DNA: TGTGCCAGCAGCTTAAACCGGGACAGGGGCGACACCGGGGAGCTGTTTTTT
CDR3 protein: CASSLNRDRGDTGELFF
V gene: TRBV7-3
clone size: .
J gene: TRBJ2-2
D gene: TRBD1

CDR3 DNA: TGTGCCAGCAGCTTAGGGGCAGGGGTCGATCTCTATGGCTACACCTTC
CDR3 protein: CASSLGAGVDLYGYTF
V gene: TRBV7-2
clone size: few
J gene: TRBJ1-2
D gene: .

CDR3 DNA: TGTGCCAGCAGAGGGAGTTGGGGAGCTTTCTTT
CDR3 protein: CASRGSWGAFF
V gene: TRBV2
clone size: .
J gene: TRBJ1-1
D gene: .

CDR3 DNA: TGTGCCAGCAGCACTAACACTGAAGCTTTCTTT
CDR3 protein: CASSTNTEAFF
V gene: TRBV28
clone size: .
J gene: TRBJ1-1
D gene: .

CDR3 DNA: TGCGCCAGCAGCCTCCCTAGCGGGGGAGCCCAAGAGACCCAGTACTTC
CDR3 protein: CASSLPSGGAQETQYF
V gene: TRBV4-1
clone size: .
J gene: TRBJ2-5
D gene: TRBD2

CDR3 DNA: TGTGCCAGCAGCTGGGCCTTCGACAAAAACATTCAGTACTTC
CDR3 protein: CASSWAFDKNIQYF
V gene: TRBV5-4
clone size: .
J gene: TRBJ2-4
D gene: .

CDR3 DNA: TGTGCCAGTAGTATTACGGGGTGGGGGCGGCCCCAGCATTTT
CDR3 protein: CASSITGWGRPQHF
V gene: TRBV19
clone size: .
J gene: TRBJ1-5
D gene: .

CDR3 DNA: TGTGCCATCAGACAGGGTGAGAACACCGGGGAGCTGTTTTTT
CDR3 protein: CAIRQGENTGELFF
V gene: TRBV10-3
clone size: .
J gene: TRBJ2-2
D gene: .

CDR3 DNA: TGTGCCAGCAGCGCCGGGTACTCTGGGGCCAACGTCCTGACTTTC
CDR3 protein: CASSAGYSGANVLTF
V gene: TRBV9
clone size: .
J gene: TRBJ2-6
D gene: .

CDR3 DNA: TGCAGCGTGACGACAGGGCCCTCCTATGGCTACACCTTC
CDR3 protein: CSVTTGPSYGYTF
V gene: TRBV29-1
clone size: once
J gene: TRBJ1-2
D gene: TRBD1

CDR3 DNA: TGTGCCAGCAGTGACAGGACAGGGGGAAACACCGGGGAGCTGTTTTTT
CDR3 protein: CASSDRTGGNTGELFF
V gene: TRBV25-1
clone size: .
J gene: TRBJ2-2
D gene: TRBD1

CDR3 DNA: TGTGCCAGCAGCCCGACTAGCGGGGGGAACGAGCAGTACTTC
CDR3 protein: CASSPTSGGNEQYF
V gene: TRBV5-4
clone size: .
J gene: TRBJ2-7
D gene: TRBD2

CDR3 DNA: TGTGCCATCAGTGACTCCGGGACAGGGTCCTACGAGCAGTACTTC
CDR3 protein: CAISDSGTGSYEQYF
V gene: TRBV10-3
clone size: .
J gene: TRBJ2-7
D gene: TRBD1

CDR3 DNA: TGTGCCACCAGCAGAGGGGGCGGGAGTTCAGATACGCAGTATTTT
CDR3 protein: CATSRGGGSSDTQYF
V gene: TRBV15
clone size: .
J gene: TRBJ2-3
D gene: TRBD2

CDR3 DNA: TGTGCCAGCTCACCGGGCCGCAGGGATAGCACAGATACGCAGTATTTT
CDR3 protein: CASSPGRRDSTDTQYF
V gene: TRBV18
clone size: .
J gene: TRBJ2-3
D gene: .

CDR3 DNA: TGTGCCAGCAGCTTGGACAGGGGCAGGAATGGCTACACCTTC
CDR3 protein: CASSLDRGRNGYTF
V gene: TRBV5-6
clone size: once
J gene: TRBJ1-2
D gene: TRBD1

CDR3 DNA: TGTGCCAGCAGCCCCCGGCCTAGCGGGGGCAGCTCCTACAATGAGCAGTTCTTC
CDR3 protein: CASSPRPSGGSSYNEQFF
V gene: TRBV9
clone size: .
J gene: TRBJ2-1
D gene: TRBD2

CDR3 DNA: TGCGCCAGCAGCTTAGACAGGAATAACTATGGCTACCCCTTC
CDR3 protein: CASSLDRNNYGYPF
V gene: TRBV5-1
clone size: .
J gene: TRBJ1-2
D gene: .

CDR3 DNA: TGCAGCGTGATTCTTCACCCGGGACAGGGGGTAATGACGGAGCAGTACTTC
CDR3 protein: CSVILHPGQGVMTEQYF
V gene: TRBV29-1
clone size: .
J gene: TRBJ2-7
D gene: TRBD1

CDR3 DNA: TGCGCCAGCAGCTTGGCTACTAACAATGAGCAGTTCTTC
CDR3 protein: CASSLATNNEQFF
V gene: TRBV5-1
clone size: .
J gene: TRBJ2-1
D gene: .

CDR3 DNA: TGTGCCAGCAGTGGATGGCAGCGAGAGCAGTACTTC
CDR3 protein: CASSGWQREQYF
V gene: TRBV2
clone size: .
J gene: TRBJ2-7
D gene: .

CDR3 DNA: TGCGCCAGCAGCTTGGGGGAGGGTGCGGACACTGAAGCTTTCTTT
CDR3 protein: CASSLGEGADTEAFF
V gene: TRBV5-1
clone size: .
J gene: TRBJ1-1
D gene: .

CDR3 DNA: TGTGCCATCAAGCCGGGGGGGCAAGAGACCCAGTACTTC
CDR3 protein: CAIKPGGQETQYF
V gene: TRBV10-3
clone size: .
J gene: TRBJ2-5
D gene: TRBD2

CDR3 DNA: TGCGCCAGCAGCGACGGGACAGTTGGGGCCAACGTCCTGACTTTC
CDR3 protein: CASSDGTVGANVLTF
V gene: TRBV5-1
clone size: few
J gene: TRBJ2-6
D gene: TRBD1

CDR3 DNA: TGTGCCAGCAGCTTAGTTCTCACAGATACGCAGTATTTT
CDR3 protein: CASSLVLTDTQYF
V gene: TRBV7-9
clone size: .
J gene: TRBJ2-3
D gene: .

CDR3 DNA: TGTGCCAGCAGCCAAGTGGCAGGGGGCGGTACGCAGTATTTT
CDR3 protein: CASSQVAGGGTQYF
V gene: TRBV14
clone size: once
J gene: TRBJ2-3
D gene: TRBD1

CDR3 DNA: TGTGCCACCAGCAGAGATCAAGGGACAGGGGATGAAAAACTGTTTTTT
CDR3 protein: CATSRDQGTGDEKLFF
V gene: TRBV15
clone size: .
J gene: TRBJ1-4
D gene: TRBD1

CDR3 DNA: TGTGCCAGCAGTGAATTCGGCAGGGAGGTGGGTCAGCCCCAGAATTTT
CDR3 protein: CASSEFGREVGQPQNF
V gene: TRBV25-1
clone size: .
J gene: TRBJ1-5
D gene: .